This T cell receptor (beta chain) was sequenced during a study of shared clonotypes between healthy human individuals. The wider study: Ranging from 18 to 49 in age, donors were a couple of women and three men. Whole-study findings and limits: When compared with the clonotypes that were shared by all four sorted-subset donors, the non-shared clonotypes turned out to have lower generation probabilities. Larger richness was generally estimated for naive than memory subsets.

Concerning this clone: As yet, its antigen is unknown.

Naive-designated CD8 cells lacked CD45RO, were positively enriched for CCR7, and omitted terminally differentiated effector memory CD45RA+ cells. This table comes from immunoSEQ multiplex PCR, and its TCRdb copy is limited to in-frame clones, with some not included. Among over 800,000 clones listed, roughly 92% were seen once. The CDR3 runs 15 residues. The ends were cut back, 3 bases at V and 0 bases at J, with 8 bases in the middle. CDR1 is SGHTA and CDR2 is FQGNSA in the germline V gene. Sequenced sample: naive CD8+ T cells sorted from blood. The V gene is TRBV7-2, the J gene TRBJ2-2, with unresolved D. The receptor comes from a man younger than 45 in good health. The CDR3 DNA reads TGTGCCAGCAGCTTGGGTAGCACGAACACCGGGGAGCTGTTTTTT. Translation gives CASSLGSTNTGELFF.